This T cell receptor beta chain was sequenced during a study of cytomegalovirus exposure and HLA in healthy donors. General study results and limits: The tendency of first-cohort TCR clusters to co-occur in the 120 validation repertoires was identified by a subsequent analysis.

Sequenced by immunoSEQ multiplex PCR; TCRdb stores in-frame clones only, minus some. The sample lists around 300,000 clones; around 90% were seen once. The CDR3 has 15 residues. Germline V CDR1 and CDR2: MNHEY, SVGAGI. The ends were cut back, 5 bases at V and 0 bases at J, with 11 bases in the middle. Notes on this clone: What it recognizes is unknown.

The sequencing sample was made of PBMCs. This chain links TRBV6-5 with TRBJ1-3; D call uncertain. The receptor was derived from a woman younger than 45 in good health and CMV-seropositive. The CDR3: CASSPTVSSGNTIYF. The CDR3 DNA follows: TGTGCCAGCAGTCCTACGGTGAGCTCTGGAAACACCATATATTTT.